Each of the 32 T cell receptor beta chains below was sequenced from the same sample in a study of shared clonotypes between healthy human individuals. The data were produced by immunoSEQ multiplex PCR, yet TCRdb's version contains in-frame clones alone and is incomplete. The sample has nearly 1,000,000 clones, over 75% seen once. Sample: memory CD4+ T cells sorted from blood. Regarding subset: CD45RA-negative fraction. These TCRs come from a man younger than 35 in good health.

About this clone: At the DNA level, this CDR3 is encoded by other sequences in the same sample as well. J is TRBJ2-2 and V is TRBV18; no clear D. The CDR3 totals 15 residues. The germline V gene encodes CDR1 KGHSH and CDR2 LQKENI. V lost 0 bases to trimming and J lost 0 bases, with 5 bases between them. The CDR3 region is CASSPPIPNTGELFF. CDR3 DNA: TGTGCCAGCTCACCACCAATCCCGAACACCGGGGAGCTGTTTTTT.

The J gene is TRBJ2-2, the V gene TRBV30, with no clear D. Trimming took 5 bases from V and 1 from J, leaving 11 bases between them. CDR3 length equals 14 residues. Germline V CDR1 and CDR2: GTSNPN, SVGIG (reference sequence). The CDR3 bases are TGTGCCTGGCATAAGGCGGTGAACACCGGGGAGCTGTTTTTT. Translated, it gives CAWHKAVNTGELFF.

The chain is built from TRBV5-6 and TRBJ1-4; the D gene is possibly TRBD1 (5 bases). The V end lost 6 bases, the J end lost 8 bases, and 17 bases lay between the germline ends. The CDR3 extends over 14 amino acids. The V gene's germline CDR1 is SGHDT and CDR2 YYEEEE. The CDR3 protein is CASTLGGAGEKLFF. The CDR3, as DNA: TGTGCCAGCACCCTGGGAGGGGCCGGGGAAAAACTGTTTTTT.

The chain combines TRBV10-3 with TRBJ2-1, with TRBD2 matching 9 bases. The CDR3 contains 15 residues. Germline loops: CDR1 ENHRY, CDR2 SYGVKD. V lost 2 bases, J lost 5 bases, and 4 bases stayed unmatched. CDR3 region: CAISEETSGNNEQFF. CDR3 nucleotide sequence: TGTGCCATCAGTGAGGAGACTAGCGGCAACAATGAGCAGTTCTTC.

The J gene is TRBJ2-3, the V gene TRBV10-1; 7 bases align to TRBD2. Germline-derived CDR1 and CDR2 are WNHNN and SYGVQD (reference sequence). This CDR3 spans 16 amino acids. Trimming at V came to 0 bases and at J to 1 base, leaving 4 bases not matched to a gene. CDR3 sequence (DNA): TGCGCCAGCAGTGAGTCTCAGAGCGGGGGCACAGATACGCAGTATTTT. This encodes CASSESQSGGTDTQYF.

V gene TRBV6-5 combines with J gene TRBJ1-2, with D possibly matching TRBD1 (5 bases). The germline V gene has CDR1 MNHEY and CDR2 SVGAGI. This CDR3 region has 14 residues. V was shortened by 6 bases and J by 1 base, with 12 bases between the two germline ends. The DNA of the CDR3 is TGTGCCAGCAGAACGCAGGGTTTTAACTATGGCTACACCTTC. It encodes CASRTQGFNYGYTF.

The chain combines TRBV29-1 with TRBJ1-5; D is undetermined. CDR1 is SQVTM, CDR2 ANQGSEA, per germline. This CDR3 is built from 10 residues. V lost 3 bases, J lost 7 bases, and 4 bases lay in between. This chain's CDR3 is CSVDRQPQHF. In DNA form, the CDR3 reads TGCAGCGTTGACAGGCAGCCCCAGCATTTT. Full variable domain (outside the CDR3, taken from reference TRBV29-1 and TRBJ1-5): SAVISQKPSRDICQRGTSLTIQCQVDSQVTMMFWYRQQPGQSLTLIATANQGSEATYESGFVIDKFPISRPNLTFSTLTVSNMSPEDSSIYLCSVDRQPQHFGDGTRLSIL.

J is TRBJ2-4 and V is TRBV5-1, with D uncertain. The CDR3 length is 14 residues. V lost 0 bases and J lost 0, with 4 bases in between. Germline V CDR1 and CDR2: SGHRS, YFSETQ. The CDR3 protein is CASSLDPAKNIQYF. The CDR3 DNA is TGCGCCAGCAGCTTGGACCCAGCCAAAAACATTCAGTACTTC.

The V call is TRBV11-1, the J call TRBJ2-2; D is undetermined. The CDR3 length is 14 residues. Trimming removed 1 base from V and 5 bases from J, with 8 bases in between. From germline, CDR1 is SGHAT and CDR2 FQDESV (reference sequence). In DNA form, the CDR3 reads TGTGCCAGCAGCTTAGGTGTCGGGACCGGGGAGCTGTTTTTT. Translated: CASSLGVGTGELFF.

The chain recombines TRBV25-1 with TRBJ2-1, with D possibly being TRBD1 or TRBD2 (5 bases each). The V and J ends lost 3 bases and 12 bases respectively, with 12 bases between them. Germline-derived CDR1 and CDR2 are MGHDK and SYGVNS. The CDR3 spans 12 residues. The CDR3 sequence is CASSDTLRGQFF. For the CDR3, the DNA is TGTGCCAGCAGTGATACATTGAGGGGGCAGTTCTTC.

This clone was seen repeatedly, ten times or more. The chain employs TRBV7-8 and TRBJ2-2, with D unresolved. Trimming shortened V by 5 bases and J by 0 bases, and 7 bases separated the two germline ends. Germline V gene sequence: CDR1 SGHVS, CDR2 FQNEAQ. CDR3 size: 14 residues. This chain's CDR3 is CASSQETNTGELFF. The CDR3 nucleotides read TGTGCCAGCAGCCAAGAAACGAACACCGGGGAGCTGTTTTTT. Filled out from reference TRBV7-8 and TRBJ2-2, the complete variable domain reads GAGVSQSPRYKVAKRGQDVALRCDPISGHVSLFWYQQALGQGPEFLTYFQNEAQLDKSGLPSDRFFAERPEGSVSTLKIQRTQQEDSAVYLCASSQETNTGELFFGEGSRLTVL.

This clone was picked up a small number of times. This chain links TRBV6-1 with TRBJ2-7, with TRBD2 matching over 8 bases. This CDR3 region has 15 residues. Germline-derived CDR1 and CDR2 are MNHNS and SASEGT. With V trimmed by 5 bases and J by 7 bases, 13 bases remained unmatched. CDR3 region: CASSPREVDLGEQYF. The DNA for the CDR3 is TGTGCCAGCAGTCCGCGGGAGGTCGACCTCGGGGAGCAGTACTTC.

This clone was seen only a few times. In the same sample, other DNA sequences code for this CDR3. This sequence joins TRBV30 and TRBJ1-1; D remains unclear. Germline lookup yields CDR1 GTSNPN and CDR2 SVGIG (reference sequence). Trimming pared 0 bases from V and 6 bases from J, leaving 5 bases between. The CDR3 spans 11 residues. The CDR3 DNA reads TGTGCCTGGAGTGTAGGGTCTGAAGCTTTCTTT. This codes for CAWSVGSEAFF.

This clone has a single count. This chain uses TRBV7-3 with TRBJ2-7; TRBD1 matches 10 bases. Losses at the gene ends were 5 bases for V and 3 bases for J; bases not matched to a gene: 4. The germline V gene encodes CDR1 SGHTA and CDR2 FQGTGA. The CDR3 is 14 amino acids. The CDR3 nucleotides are TGTGCCAGCAGCCCGACAGGGGGCGACTACGAGCAGTACTTC. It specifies CASSPTGGDYEQYF.

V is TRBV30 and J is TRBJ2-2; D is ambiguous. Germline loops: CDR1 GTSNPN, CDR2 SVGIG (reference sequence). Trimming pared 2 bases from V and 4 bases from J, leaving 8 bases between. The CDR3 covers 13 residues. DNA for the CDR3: TGTGCCTGGAGTTCCTCAGGCACCGGGGAGCTGTTTTTT. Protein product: CAWSSSGTGELFF.

This chain's CDR3 is CASSYSSTPGVDTQYF. CDR3 coding DNA: TGTGCCAGCAGTTACAGCAGTACCCCGGGGGTAGATACGCAGTATTTT. The chain uses TRBV6-5 and TRBJ2-3, with a possible D match to TRBD2 (6 bases). Germline V lookup: CDR1 MNHEY, CDR2 SVGAGI. There are 16 residues in the CDR3. Trimming removed 2 bases at V and 5 bases at J, with 17 bases between.

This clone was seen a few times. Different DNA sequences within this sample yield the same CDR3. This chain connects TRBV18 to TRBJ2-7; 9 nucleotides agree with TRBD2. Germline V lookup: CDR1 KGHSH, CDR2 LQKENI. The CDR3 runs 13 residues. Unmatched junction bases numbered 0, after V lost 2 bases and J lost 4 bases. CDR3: CASSPGLAYEQYF. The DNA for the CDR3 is TGTGCCAGCTCACCAGGACTAGCGTACGAGCAGTACTTC.

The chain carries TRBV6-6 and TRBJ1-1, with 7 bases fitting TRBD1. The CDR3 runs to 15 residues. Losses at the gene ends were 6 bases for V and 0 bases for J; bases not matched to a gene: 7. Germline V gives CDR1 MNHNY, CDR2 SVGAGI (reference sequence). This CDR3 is CASRSPGQMNTEAFF. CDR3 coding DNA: TGTGCCAGCAGGTCGCCGGGACAGATGAACACTGAAGCTTTCTTT.

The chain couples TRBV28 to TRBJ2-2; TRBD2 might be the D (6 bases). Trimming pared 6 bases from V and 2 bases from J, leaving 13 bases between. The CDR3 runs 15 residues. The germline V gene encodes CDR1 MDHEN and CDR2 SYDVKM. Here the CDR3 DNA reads TGTGCCAGCAGCTGGGAGGCAGCCAACACCGGGGAGCTGTTTTTT. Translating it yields CASSWEAANTGELFF.

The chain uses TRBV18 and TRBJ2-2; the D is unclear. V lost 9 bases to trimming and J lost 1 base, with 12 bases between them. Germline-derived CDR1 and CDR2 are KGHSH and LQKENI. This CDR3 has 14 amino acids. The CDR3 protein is CASSISGNTGELFF. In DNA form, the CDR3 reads TGTGCCAGTTCCATTTCAGGGAACACCGGGGAGCTGTTTTTT. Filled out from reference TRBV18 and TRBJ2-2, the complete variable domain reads NAGVMQNPRHLVRRRGQEARLRCSPMKGHSHVYWYRQLPEEGLKFMVYLQKENIIDESGMPKERFSAEFPKEGPSILRIQQVVRGDSAAYFCASSISGNTGELFFGEGSRLTVL.

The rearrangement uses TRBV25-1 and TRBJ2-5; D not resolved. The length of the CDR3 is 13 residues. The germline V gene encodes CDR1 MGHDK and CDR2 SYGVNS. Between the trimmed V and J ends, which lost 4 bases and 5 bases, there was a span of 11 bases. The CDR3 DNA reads TGTGCCAGCAGTGTTACGATATGGGAGACCCAGTACTTC. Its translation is CASSVTIWETQYF.

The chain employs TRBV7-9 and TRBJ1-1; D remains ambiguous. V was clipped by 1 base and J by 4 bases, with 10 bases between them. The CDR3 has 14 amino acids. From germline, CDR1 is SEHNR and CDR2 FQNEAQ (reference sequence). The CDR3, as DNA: TGTGCCAGCAGCTTAGGGGAGGCTCTCACTGAAGCTTTCTTT. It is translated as CASSLGEALTEAFF.

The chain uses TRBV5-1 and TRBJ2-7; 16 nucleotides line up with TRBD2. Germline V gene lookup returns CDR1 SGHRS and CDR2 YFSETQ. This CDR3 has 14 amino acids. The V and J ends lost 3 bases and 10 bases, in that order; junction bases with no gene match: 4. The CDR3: CASSSGLAGGYQYF. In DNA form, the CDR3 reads TGCGCCAGCAGCTCGGGACTAGCGGGAGGGTATCAGTACTTC.

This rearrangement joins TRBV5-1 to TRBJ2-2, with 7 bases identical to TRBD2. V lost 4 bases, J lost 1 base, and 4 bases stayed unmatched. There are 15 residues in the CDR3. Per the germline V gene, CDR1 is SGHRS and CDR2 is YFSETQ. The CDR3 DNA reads TGCGCCAGCAGCGGGTCTAGCGGGAACACCGGGGAGCTGTTTTTT. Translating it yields CASSGSSGNTGELFF.

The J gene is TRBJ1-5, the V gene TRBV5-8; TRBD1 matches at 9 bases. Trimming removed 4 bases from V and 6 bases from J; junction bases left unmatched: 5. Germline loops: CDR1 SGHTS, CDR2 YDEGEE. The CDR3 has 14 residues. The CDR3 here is CASSAGTGSQPQHF. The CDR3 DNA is TGTGCCAGCAGCGCTGGGACAGGGTCTCAGCCCCAGCATTTT.

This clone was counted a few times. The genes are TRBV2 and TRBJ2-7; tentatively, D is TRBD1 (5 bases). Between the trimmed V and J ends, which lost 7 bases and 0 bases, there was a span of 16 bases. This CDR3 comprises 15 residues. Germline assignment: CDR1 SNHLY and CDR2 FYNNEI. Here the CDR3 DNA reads TGTGCCAGCACCCCGAGACAGCAAGCCTCCTACGAGCAGTACTTC. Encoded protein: CASTPRQQASYEQYF.

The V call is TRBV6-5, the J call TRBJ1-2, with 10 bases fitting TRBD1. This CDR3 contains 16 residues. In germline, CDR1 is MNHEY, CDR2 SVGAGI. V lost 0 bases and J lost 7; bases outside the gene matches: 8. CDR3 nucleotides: TGTGCCAGCAGTTACTCGGGACAGGGGCTCCGGACTGGCTACACCTTC. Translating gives CASSYSGQGLRTGYTF.

CDR3 sequence (DNA): TGTGCCAGCAGTGTAACCGGCTTAGGCGGGGAGCTGTTTTTT. Its translation: CASSVTGLGGELFF. V is TRBV2 and J is TRBJ2-2; D is uncertain. CDR1 is SNHLY, CDR2 FYNNEI, per germline. CDR3 size: 14 residues. Trimming took off 4 bases at V and 7 bases at J, with 13 bases between the two ends.

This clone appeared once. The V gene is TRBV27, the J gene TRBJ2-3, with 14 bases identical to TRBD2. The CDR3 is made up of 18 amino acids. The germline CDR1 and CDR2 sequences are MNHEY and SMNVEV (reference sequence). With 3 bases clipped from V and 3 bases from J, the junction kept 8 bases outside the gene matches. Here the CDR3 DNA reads TGTGCCAGCAGTTTCTCCCCGACTAGCGGGGGGGCGACAGATACGCAGTATTTT. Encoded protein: CASSFSPTSGGATDTQYF.

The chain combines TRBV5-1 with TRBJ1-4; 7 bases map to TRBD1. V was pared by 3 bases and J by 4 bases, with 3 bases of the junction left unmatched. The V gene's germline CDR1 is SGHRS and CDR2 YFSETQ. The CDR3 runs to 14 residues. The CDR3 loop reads CASSSGQLNEKLFF. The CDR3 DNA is TGCGCCAGCAGCTCGGGACAGCTTAATGAAAAACTGTTTTTT.

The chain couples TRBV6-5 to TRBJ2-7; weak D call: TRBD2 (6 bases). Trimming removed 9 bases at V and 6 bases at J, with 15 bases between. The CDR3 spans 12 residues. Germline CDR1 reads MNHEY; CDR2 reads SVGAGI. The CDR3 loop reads CASGTSVREQYF. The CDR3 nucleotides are TGTGCCAGTGGGACTTCCGTACGCGAGCAGTACTTC.

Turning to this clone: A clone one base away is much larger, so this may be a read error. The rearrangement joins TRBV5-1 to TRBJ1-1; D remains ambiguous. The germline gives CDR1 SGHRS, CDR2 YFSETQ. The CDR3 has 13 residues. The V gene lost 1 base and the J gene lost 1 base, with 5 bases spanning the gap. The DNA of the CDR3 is TGCGCCAGCAGCTTGAAGGAGAACACTGAAGCTTTCTTT. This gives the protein CASSLKENTEAFF.